This TCR beta chain is drawn from a study of patients and donors after allogeneic stem cell transplantation. This clonotype is a singleton in its sample. TCRdb processed the RT-PCR reads anew with MiXCR; each CDR3 protein has one entry. The sample lists around 150,000 distinct CDR3 sequences, over 35% occurring once. From germline, CDR1 is PRHDT and CDR2 FYEKMQ (reference sequence). Trimming cost V 5 bases and J 15 bases, with 17 bases left between them. The CDR3 extends over 12 amino acids. Source material: blood, either unsorted or a sorted T cell fraction (not recorded which). This chain connects TRBV13 to TRBJ2-1; no reliable D call. This TCR came from a human donor who was either an allogeneic HSCT recipient or a stem cell or donor lymphocyte infusion donor (not recorded which). It is not recorded whose cells these are; they may come from a transplant donor. The CDR3 loop is CASSVEARRWFF. The CDR3 coding sequence is TGTGCCAGCAGCGTTGAAGCGCGACGGTGGTTCTTC.